A selection of T cell receptor beta chains follows, all from one sample in a study of blood T cell repertoires in COVID-19. Here immunoSEQ multiplex PCR was the method, and the copy in TCRdb shows in-frame clones only, minus some. Here the sample spans under 300,000 clones, over 75% being singletons. Sequences were obtained from peripheral blood. Receptors were obtained from a middle-aged woman who had recovered from COVID-19. Each CDR3 is given with its conserved first and last residue. A D gene is named only where the DNA matches it firmly. Size values are once, few and many counts, or a class for expanded clones, and some rows have none.

v_gene	d_gene	j_gene	abundance	CDR3aa	CDR3nt
TRBV5-1	TRBD1	TRBJ2-5	-	CASSFPGTGSTETQYF	TGCGCCAGCAGCTTCCCCGGGACAGGGAGTACAGAGACCCAGTACTTC
TRBV5-1	TRBD1	TRBJ2-5	-	CASSLVGQGSGQETQYF	TGCGCCAGCAGCTTGGTGGGACAGGGGTCGGGCCAAGAGACCCAGTACTTC
TRBV15	TRBD1	TRBJ2-7	-	CATSRRGTASYEQYF	TGTGCCACCAGCAGAAGGGGGACAGCTTCCTACGAGCAGTACTTC
TRBV6-1	TRBD1	TRBJ2-7	-	CASSKTGFPHEQYF	TGTGCCAGCAGTAAGACAGGGTTCCCCCACGAGCAGTACTTC
TRBV7-9	-	TRBJ2-7	-	CASSLGTSTHYEQYF	TGTGCCAGCAGCTTAGGAACTAGCACCCACTACGAGCAGTACTTC
TRBV4-3	-	TRBJ2-7	-	CASSQDVGGSYEQYF	TGCGCCAGCAGCCAAGATGTGGGGGGTTCCTACGAGCAGTACTTC
TRBV27	-	TRBJ2-5	-	CASSSRDIGRETQYF	TGTGCCAGCAGTTCCCGGGACATCGGAAGGGAGACCCAGTACTTC
TRBV6-2/TRBV6-3	TRBD2	TRBJ2-3	-	CASSYSSGAGAVGTDTQYF	TGTGCCAGCAGTTACTCGAGTGGAGCGGGAGCGGTCGGCACAGATACGCAGTATTTT
TRBV11-3	TRBD1	TRBJ1-2	-	CASSLDRGSYGYTF	TGTGCCAGCAGCTTAGACAGGGGGTCCTATGGCTACACCTTC
TRBV4-1	TRBD1	TRBJ1-5	-	CASSQEVTGGAANSNQPQHF	TGCGCCAGCAGCCAAGAAGTGACAGGGGGAGCCGCGAATAGCAATCAGCCCCAGCATTTT
TRBV19	TRBD1	TRBJ2-7	few	CASSFMTGGHEQYF	TGTGCCAGTAGTTTCATGACAGGGGGCCACGAGCAGTACTTC
TRBV27	-	TRBJ2-7	-	CASSSPAASLNYEQYF	TGTGCCAGCAGTTCCCCGGCAGCGAGCTTAAACTACGAGCAGTACTTC
TRBV4-2	TRBD1	TRBJ1-6	-	CASSQDRGVNSPLHF	TGTGCCAGCAGCCAAGACAGGGGGGTTAATTCACCCCTCCACTTT
TRBV24-1	TRBD2	TRBJ2-3	-	CATSDRLRTSGRNTDTQYF	TGTGCCACCAGTGACCGACTAAGGACTAGCGGTAGAAACACAGATACGCAGTATTTT
TRBV11-3	TRBD1	TRBJ2-7	-	CASSVGQPGEQYF	TGTGCCAGCAGCGTGGGACAGCCAGGCGAGCAGTACTTC
TRBV4-3	TRBD1	TRBJ1-6	-	CASSQDQATGGNSPLHF	TGCGCCAGCAGCCAAGATCAGGCGACAGGGGGTAATTCACCCCTCCACTTT
TRBV7-2	-	TRBJ1-4	once	CASSPTGEGTNEKLFF	TGTGCCAGCAGCCCAACCGGGGAAGGGACTAATGAAAAACTGTTTTTT
TRBV3-1/TRBV3-2	-	TRBJ2-5	-	CASSRPSGSGRETQYF	TGTGCCAGCAGCCGCCCCTCGGGTAGCGGTAGAGAGACCCAGTACTTC
TRBV12-3/TRBV12-4	TRBD1	TRBJ1-2	-	CASSLMGGQRYTF	TGTGCCAGCAGTTTAATGGGGGGACAGCGCTACACCTTC
TRBV11-3	TRBD1	TRBJ2-7	-	CASSPRQGPTYEQYF	TGTGCCAGCAGCCCACGACAGGGGCCTACCTACGAGCAGTACTTC
TRBV12-5	-	TRBJ1-1	-	CASGLGGRTEAFF	TGTGCTAGTGGTTTGGGTGGGAGGACTGAAGCTTTCTTT
TRBV7-2	TRBD1	TRBJ2-5	-	CASSLGDRAWSMAQYF	TGTGCCAGCAGCTTAGGGGACAGGGCGTGGAGTATGGCCCAGTACTTC
TRBV5-1	-	TRBJ1-1	-	CASSLGGDTEAFF	TGCGCCAGCAGCTTAGGGGGGGACACTGAAGCTTTCTTT
TRBV6-6	-	TRBJ1-4	-	CASSYRGGEKLFF	TGTGCCAGCAGTTACCGGGGGGGTGAAAAACTGTTTTTT
TRBV7-2	TRBD1	TRBJ1-5	-	CASSPRQGAGQPQHF	TGTGCCAGCAGCCCGAGGCAGGGGGCGGGTCAGCCCCAGCATTTT
TRBV9	-	TRBJ2-3	-	CASSALTDTQYF	TGTGCCAGCAGCGCCCTTACAGATACGCAGTATTTT